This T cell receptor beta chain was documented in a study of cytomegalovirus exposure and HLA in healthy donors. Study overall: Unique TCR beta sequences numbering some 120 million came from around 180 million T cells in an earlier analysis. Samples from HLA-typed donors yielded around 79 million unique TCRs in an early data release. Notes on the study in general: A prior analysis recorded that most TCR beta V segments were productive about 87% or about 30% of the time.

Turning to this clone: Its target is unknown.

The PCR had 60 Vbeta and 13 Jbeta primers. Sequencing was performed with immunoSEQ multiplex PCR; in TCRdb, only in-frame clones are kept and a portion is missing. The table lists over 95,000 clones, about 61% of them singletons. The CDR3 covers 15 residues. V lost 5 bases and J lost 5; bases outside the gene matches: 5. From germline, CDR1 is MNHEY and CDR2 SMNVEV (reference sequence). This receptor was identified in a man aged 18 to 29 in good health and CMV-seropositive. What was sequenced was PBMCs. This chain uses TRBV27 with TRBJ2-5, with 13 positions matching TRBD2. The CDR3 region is CASSPGLAGLETQYF. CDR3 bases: TGTGCCAGCAGTCCGGGACTAGCGGGGCTGGAGACCCAGTACTTC.